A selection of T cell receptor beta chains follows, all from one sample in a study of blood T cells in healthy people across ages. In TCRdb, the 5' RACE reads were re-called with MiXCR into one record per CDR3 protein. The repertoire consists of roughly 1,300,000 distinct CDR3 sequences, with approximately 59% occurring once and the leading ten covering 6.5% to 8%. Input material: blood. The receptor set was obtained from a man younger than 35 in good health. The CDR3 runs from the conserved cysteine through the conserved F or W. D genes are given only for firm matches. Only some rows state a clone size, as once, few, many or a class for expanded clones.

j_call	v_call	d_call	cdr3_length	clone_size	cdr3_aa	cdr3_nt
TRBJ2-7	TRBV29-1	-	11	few	CSAGDGAEQYF	TGCAGCGCAGGGGACGGGGCCGAGCAGTACTTC
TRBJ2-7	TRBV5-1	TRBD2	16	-	CASSLSGTSGIYEQYF	TGCGCCAGCAGCTTATCCGGGACTAGCGGTATCTACGAGCAGTACTTC
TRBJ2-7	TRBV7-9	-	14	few	CASSGGPGSYEQYF	TGTGCCAGCAGCGGAGGGCCCGGCTCCTACGAGCAGTACTTC
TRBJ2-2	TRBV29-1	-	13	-	CSVELGNTGELFF	TGCAGCGTTGAACTTGGGAACACCGGGGAGCTGTTTTTT
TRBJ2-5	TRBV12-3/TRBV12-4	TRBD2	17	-	CASSLRLADKQSETQYF	TGTGCCAGCAGTTTAAGACTAGCGGATAAGCAATCGGAGACCCAGTACTTC
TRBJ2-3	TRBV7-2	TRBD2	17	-	CASSFLPRGGRTDTQYF	TGTGCCAGCAGCTTCCTACCACGGGGGGGCAGGACAGATACGCAGTATTTT
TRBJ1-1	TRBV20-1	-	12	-	CSASTGDVEAFF	TGCAGTGCTAGTACGGGGGATGTTGAAGCTTTCTTT
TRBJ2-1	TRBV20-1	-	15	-	CSAPGADPKYNEQFF	TGCAGTGCCCCCGGGGCGGATCCCAAGTACAATGAGCAGTTCTTC
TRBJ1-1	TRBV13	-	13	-	CASSSGADTEAFF	TGTGCCAGCAGCAGCGGGGCGGACACTGAAGCTTTCTTT
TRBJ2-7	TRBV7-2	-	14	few	CASSANSVSYEQYF	TGTGCCAGCAGCGCAAATAGCGTTAGCTACGAGCAGTACTTC
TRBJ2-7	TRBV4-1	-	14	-	CASSQETASYEQYF	TGCGCCAGCAGCCAAGAAACCGCGTCCTACGAGCAGTACTTC
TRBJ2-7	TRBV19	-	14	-	CASSMNRNSYEQYF	TGTGCCAGTAGTATGAACAGGAATTCCTACGAGCAGTACTTC
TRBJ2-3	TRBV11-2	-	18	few	CASSYLRTRRGSTDTQYF	TGTGCCAGCAGCTACCTCCGGACCCGTAGGGGTAGCACAGATACGCAGTATTTT
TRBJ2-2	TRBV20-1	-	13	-	CSARDRETGELFF	TGCAGTGCTAGAGATAGGGAAACCGGGGAGCTGTTTTTT
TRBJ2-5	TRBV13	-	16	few	CASSQRVRRPQETQYF	TGTGCCAGCAGCCAAAGGGTGCGGAGACCCCAAGAAACCCAGTACTTC
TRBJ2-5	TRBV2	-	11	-	CASTEAETQYF	TGTGCCAGCACCGAGGCGGAGACCCAGTACTTC
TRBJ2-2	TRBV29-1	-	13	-	CSVYGSGPGELFF	TGCAGCGTTTATGGGAGTGGCCCCGGGGAGCTGTTTTTT
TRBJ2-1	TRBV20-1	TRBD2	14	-	CSVKSGVSYNEQFF	TGCAGTGTCAAGAGCGGGGTATCCTACAATGAGCAGTTCTTC
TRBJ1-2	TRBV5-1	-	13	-	CASSFRVGDGYTF	TGCGCCAGCAGCTTCAGAGTGGGCGATGGCTACACCTTC
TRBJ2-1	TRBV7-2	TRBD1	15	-	CASSSGQGMVLWQFF	TGTGCCAGCAGCTCTGGACAGGGGATGGTCTTATGGCAGTTCTTC
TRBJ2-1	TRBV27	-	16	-	CASSLIVGEGPNEQFF	TGTGCCAGCAGTTTGATAGTCGGCGAAGGTCCCAATGAGCAGTTCTTC
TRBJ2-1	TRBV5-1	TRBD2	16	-	CASEKTIAGGLNEQFF	TGCGCCAGTGAAAAGACCATAGCGGGGGGCCTCAATGAGCAGTTCTTC
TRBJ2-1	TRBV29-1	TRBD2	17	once	CSVEGESGRGGYNEQFF	TGCAGCGTTGAAGGCGAGAGCGGGCGGGGGGGATACAATGAGCAGTTCTTC
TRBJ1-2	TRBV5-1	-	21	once	CASSLVPTLYGRSRANYGYTF	TGCGCCAGCAGCTTGGTTCCCACTCTATACGGAAGGTCCCGCGCTAACTATGGCTACACCTTC
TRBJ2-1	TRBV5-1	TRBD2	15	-	CASSLAGGDGIEQFF	TGCGCCAGCAGCCTGGCGGGGGGTGACGGAATTGAGCAGTTCTTC
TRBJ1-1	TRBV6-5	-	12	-	CASRHPGYEAFF	TGTGCCAGCAGACACCCAGGGTACGAAGCTTTCTTT
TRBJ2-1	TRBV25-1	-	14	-	CASSVLWGYNEQFF	TGTGCCAGCAGTGTTCTTTGGGGTTACAATGAGCAGTTCTTC
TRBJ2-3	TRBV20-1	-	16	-	CSASAEGRIITDTQYF	TGCAGTGCTAGTGCGGAAGGGCGGATTATCACAGATACGCAGTATTTT
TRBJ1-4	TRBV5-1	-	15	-	CASSVTGTVNEKLFF	TGCGCCAGCAGCGTCACCGGGACTGTCAATGAAAAACTGTTTTTT
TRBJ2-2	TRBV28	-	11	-	CASRKGGELFF	TGTGCCAGCAGGAAGGGCGGGGAGCTGTTTTTT
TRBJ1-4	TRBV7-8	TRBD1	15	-	CASSLETGVSEKLFF	TGTGCCAGCAGCCTCGAGACAGGGGTATCTGAAAAACTGTTTTTT
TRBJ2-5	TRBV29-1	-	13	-	CSVEWIVRETQYF	TGCAGCGTTGAATGGATTGTGAGGGAGACCCAGTACTTC
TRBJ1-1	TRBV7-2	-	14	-	CASSLQGWGTEAFF	TGTGCCAGCAGCTTACAGGGGTGGGGCACTGAAGCTTTCTTT
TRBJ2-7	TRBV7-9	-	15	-	CASSPIGRSGNEQYF	TGTGCCAGCAGCCCGATCGGCAGGTCGGGAAATGAGCAGTACTTC
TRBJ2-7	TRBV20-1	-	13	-	CSASSVTGGEQYF	TGCAGTGCTAGTTCTGTTACCGGAGGCGAGCAGTACTTC
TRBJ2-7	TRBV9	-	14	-	CASSTARSANEQYF	TGTGCCAGCAGCACAGCAAGGTCCGCTAACGAGCAGTACTTC
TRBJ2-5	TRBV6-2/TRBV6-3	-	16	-	CASSYSIWEGANEQYF	TGTGCCAGCAGTTACTCGATATGGGAGGGGGCTAATGAGCAGTACTTC